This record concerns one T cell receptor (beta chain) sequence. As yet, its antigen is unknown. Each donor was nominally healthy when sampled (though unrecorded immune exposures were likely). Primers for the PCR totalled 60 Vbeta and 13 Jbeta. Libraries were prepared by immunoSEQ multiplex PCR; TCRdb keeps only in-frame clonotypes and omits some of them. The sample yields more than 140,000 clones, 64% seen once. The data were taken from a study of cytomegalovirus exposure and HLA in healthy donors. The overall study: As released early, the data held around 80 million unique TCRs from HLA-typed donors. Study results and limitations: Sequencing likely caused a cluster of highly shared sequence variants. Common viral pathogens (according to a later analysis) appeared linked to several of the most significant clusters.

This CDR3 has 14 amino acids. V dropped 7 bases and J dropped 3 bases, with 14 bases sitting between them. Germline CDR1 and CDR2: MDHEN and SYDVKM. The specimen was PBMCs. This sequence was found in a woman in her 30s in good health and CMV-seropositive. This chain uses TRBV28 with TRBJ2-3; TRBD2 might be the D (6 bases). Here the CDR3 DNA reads TGTGCCAGCAAGTATGGGACTGTTACAGATACGCAGTATTTT. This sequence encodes CASKYGTVTDTQYF. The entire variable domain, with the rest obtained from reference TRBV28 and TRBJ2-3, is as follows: DVKVTQSSRYLVKRTGEKVFLECVQDMDHENMFWYRQDPGLGLRLIYFSYDVKMKEKGDIPEGYSVSREKKERFSLILESASTNQTSMYLCASKYGTVTDTQYFGPGTRLTVL.